This TCR beta chain is from a study of control samples from healthy donors and cancer patients. This table comes from immunoSEQ multiplex PCR, and its TCRdb copy is limited to in-frame clones, with some not included. Of about 150,000 clones listed, 94% are singletons. CDR3 length equals 14 residues. With 7 bases removed from V and 2 bases from J, the gap between germline ends came to 15 bases. Germline lookup yields CDR1 SGHRS and CDR2 YFSETQ. The chain uses TRBV5-1 and TRBJ1-1; a possible D gene is TRBD1 (6 bases). The clonotype originates from a middle-aged man in good health. Sequencing used blood. CDR3 loop: CASLPGGLNTEAFF. CDR3 in DNA: TGCGCCAGCCTCCCCGGGGGGCTAAACACTGAAGCTTTCTTT.